These 25 T cell receptor beta chains were sequenced from one sample in a study of T-cell memory formation after mild COVID-19. TCRdb redid the calling of the 5' RACE reads with MiXCR, one entry per CDR3 protein. The sample holds a few hundred thousand distinct CDR3 sequences, roughly 21% seen once. Sequencing was carried out using PBMCs or a T cell subset sorted from them (not recorded which). The receptors shown here come from a young man who had mild COVID-19 (a few samples of this study predate the infection). Cell type and time point are not known.

The chain has TRBV11-2 and TRBJ2-7, with 10 bases matching TRBD2. Germline trimming cut 5 bases from V and 6 bases from J; bases unmatched to any gene: 7. This CDR3 region has 14 residues. CDR1 is SGHAT and CDR2 is FQNNGV in the germline V gene. CDR3 region: CASSPSGGASEQYV. As DNA, the CDR3 is TGTGCCAGCAGCCCGAGCGGGGGGGCCTCCGAGCAGTACGTC.

This sequence joins TRBV6-2 or TRBV6-3 and TRBJ1-1, with TRBD1 matching 8 bases. CDR1 is MNHEY, CDR2 SVGEGT, per germline. V lost 6 bases, J lost 1 base, and 10 bases stayed unmatched. The CDR3 runs to 16 residues. The CDR3: CASRGTGVSGNTEAFF. The CDR3 coding sequence is TGTGCCAGCAGGGGGACAGGAGTGTCTGGGAACACTGAAGCTTTCTTT.

V gene TRBV7-2 combines with J gene TRBJ2-3; either TRBD1 or TRBD2 may supply D (6 bases each). Germline V gives CDR1 SGHTA, CDR2 FQGNSA. V lost 9 bases, J lost 5 bases, and 12 bases lay in between. This CDR3 comprises 12 residues. The chain's CDR3 is CASRGGGDTQYF. The CDR3 nucleotides are TGTGCCAGTCGCGGAGGGGGAGATACGCAGTATTTT.

The rearrangement links TRBV9 to TRBJ2-3; no reliable D call. CDR1 and CDR2 from the germline V gene are SGDLS and YYNGEE. The CDR3 runs to 14 residues. Trimming took off 0 bases at V and 2 bases at J, with 7 bases between the two ends. The CDR3 DNA reads as TGTGCCAGCAGCGTAGGTGGAGACACAGATACGCAGTATTTT. Protein product: CASSVGGDTDTQYF.

This clonotype has a handful of counts. The chain joins TRBV30 to TRBJ1-2; D is unresolved. This CDR3 is built from 13 residues. Trimming left V 5 bases short and J 0 bases short, with 10 bases between. Germline assignment: CDR1 GTSNPN and CDR2 SVGIG (reference sequence). DNA of the CDR3: TGTGCCTGGGCGCCCATAGCTAACTATGGCTACACCTTC. It codes for CAWAPIANYGYTF.

This chain links TRBV14 with TRBJ2-3; D gene unclear. V was pared by 3 bases and J by 10 bases, with 17 bases between. Germline V gene lookup returns CDR1 SGHDN and CDR2 FVKESK. The length of the CDR3 is 14 residues. The CDR3 DNA is TGTGCCAGCAGCCAGGAGTGGACGGACGTTCCGCAGTATTTT. It codes for CASSQEWTDVPQYF.

The rearrangement uses TRBV9 and TRBJ2-4; TRBD1 might be the D (7 bases). There are 15 residues in the CDR3. Germline V gives CDR1 SGDLS, CDR2 YYNGEE. Trimming shortened V by 5 bases and J by 8 bases, and 20 bases separated the two germline ends. This chain's CDR3 is CASSYNSGGLDIQYF. As DNA, the CDR3 is TGTGCCAGCAGTTATAACTCAGGGGGGTTAGACATTCAGTACTTC.

This clonotype was counted a few times. The V gene is TRBV10-3, the J gene TRBJ2-7; D is ambiguous. Germline loops: CDR1 ENHRY, CDR2 SYGVKD. Trimming stripped 7 bases from V and 6 bases from J, with 16 bases between. This CDR3 is 13 amino acids long. The CDR3 nucleotides are TGTGCCATCACCCAGGACGTTTCGGGCGAGCAGTACTTC. As protein: CAITQDVSGEQYF.

This clonotype was seen a few times. The chain employs TRBV5-1 and TRBJ2-2, with TRBD2 matching 9 bases. The CDR3 has 15 amino acids. CDR1 and CDR2 (germline): SGHRS, YFSETQ. V was clipped by 1 base and J by 6 bases; unmatched bases: 4. In nucleotides, the CDR3 is TGCGCCAGCAGCTTGATAGCGGGGGCGGCCGGGGAGCTGTTTTTT. Protein: CASSLIAGAAGELFF.

This chain links TRBV20-1 with TRBJ2-3, with D unresolved. CDR3 size: 17 residues. Germline-derived CDR1 and CDR2 are DFQATT and SNEGSKA (reference sequence). The V gene lost 5 bases and the J gene lost 3 bases, with 24 bases spanning the gap. The chain's CDR3 is CSAGVPPYGPKTDTQYF. CDR3 nucleotide sequence: TGCAGTGCTGGAGTGCCCCCATACGGGCCTAAGACAGATACGCAGTATTTT.

The rearrangement joins TRBV6-5 to TRBJ2-1; D perhaps matches TRBD2 (5 bases). Germline loops: CDR1 MNHEY, CDR2 SVGAGI. The CDR3 is 16 residues long. Trimming left V 6 bases short and J 7 bases short, with 22 bases between. The CDR3 DNA is TGTGCCAGCAGCTATGCGGACCAACGGGATCGTAATGAGCAGTTCTTC. Protein: CASSYADQRDRNEQFF.

There are a few counts of this clonotype. The CDR3 here is CASSPTGEIGELFF. DNA for the CDR3: TGTGCCAGCAGCCCGACAGGGGAGATCGGGGAGCTGTTTTTT. The chain has TRBV7-9 and TRBJ2-2; TRBD1 aligns across 8 bases. V was pared by 5 bases and J by 7 bases, with 6 bases of the junction left unmatched. The CDR3 totals 14 residues. CDR1 is SEHNR and CDR2 is FQNEAQ in the germline V gene (reference sequence).

V gene TRBV6-1 combines with J gene TRBJ1-5; the D is unclear. This CDR3 is built from 15 residues. V lost 7 bases, J lost 4 bases, and 17 bases lay in between. The germline gives CDR1 MNHNS, CDR2 SASEGT. CDR3 amino acids: CASTPPGMGNQPQHF. In nucleotides, the CDR3 is TGTGCCAGCACCCCCCCGGGGATGGGAAATCAGCCCCAGCATTTT.

Only a few counts were recorded for this clonotype. The chain employs TRBV7-6 and TRBJ2-3, with unresolved D. Germline lookup yields CDR1 SGHVS and CDR2 FNYEAQ. Trimming removed 3 bases from V and 2 bases from J, with 6 bases in between. The CDR3 is 13 residues long. The CDR3 bases are TGTGCCAGCAGCTTTCCCCACACAGATACGCAGTATTTT. This gives the protein CASSFPHTDTQYF.

The chain combines TRBV3-1 with TRBJ2-1, with 11 bases identical to TRBD2. The V gene end was trimmed by 2 bases and the J gene end by 5 bases; junction bases not matched to a gene: 2. This CDR3 is built from 15 residues. The germline CDR1 and CDR2 sequences are LGHDT and YNNKEL (reference sequence). CDR3 sequence: CASSQPGLADNEQFF. The CDR3 bases are TGTGCCAGCAGCCAACCGGGACTAGCGGACAATGAGCAGTTCTTC.

The J gene is TRBJ2-5, the V gene TRBV4-1; 9 bases are shared with TRBD2. The length of the CDR3 is 15 residues. Per the germline V gene, CDR1 is MGHRA and CDR2 is YSYEKL. The junction had 4 bases not matched to a gene; V was cut back by 0 bases and J by 5 bases. CDR3 nucleotides: TGCGCCAGCAGCCAAGATCCGGCGGGAGGGGAGACCCAGTACTTC. It translates to CASSQDPAGGETQYF.

The table lists this clonotype with a few counts. The chain employs TRBV7-9 and TRBJ2-1; possibly TRBD2 for D (6 bases). Between the trimmed V and J ends, which lost 1 base and 3 bases, there was a span of 13 bases. Germline V lookup: CDR1 SEHNR, CDR2 FQNEAQ (reference sequence). CDR3 length: 16 amino acids. This CDR3 is CASSLGGGVIYNEQFF. CDR3 nucleotides: TGTGCCAGCAGCTTAGGGGGCGGGGTAATCTACAATGAGCAGTTCTTC.

There are a few counts of this clonotype. The rearrangement joins TRBV7-9 to TRBJ2-1; possible D gene TRBD1, 5 bases. With 1 base removed from V and 4 bases from J, the gap between germline ends came to 11 bases. Germline V gene lookup returns CDR1 SEHNR and CDR2 FQNEAQ (reference sequence). CDR3 length: 15 amino acids. The DNA for the CDR3 is TGTGCCAGCAGCTTAGTTCAGGGCGCGTACAATGAGCAGTTCTTC. Protein: CASSLVQGAYNEQFF.

This clonotype was recorded many times. The chain combines TRBV5-1 with TRBJ2-5; D gene unclear. V dropped 4 bases and J dropped 3 bases, with 16 bases sitting between them. This CDR3 spans 15 amino acids. The germline CDR1 and CDR2 sequences are SGHRS and YFSETQ. The CDR3 DNA reads TGCGCCAGCAGCGCCACTTTTACCGGAGAAGAGACCCAGTACTTC. Its translation is CASSATFTGEETQYF.

With regard to this clonotype: The junction differs from germline at one of its ends, possibly a read error. This sequence joins TRBV6-1 and TRBJ2-2; either TRBD1 or TRBD2 may fit D (6 bases each). There are 15 residues in the CDR3. CDR1 and CDR2 from the germline V gene are MNHNS and SASEGT. CDR3: CASSEDWGAAGELFF. The CDR3 bases are TGTGCCAGCAGCGAAGATTGGGGGGCTGCCGGGGAGCTGTTTTTT.

The genes are TRBV12-3 or TRBV12-4 and TRBJ2-5, with a tentative D call TRBD1 (5 bases). This CDR3 region has 14 residues. The germline V and J ends were trimmed by 2 bases and 7 bases, with 14 bases remaining between them. CDR3 DNA: TGTGCCAGCAGTTTAAGGGCAGGGTTGGGGACCCAGTACTTC. Translating gives CASSLRAGLGTQYF.

This clonotype has a handful of counts. The V call is TRBV20-1, the J call TRBJ2-5; 11 nucleotides agree with TRBD2. After removal of 0 bases from V and 2 bases from J, the junction contained 5 bases not matched to a gene. CDR3 length: 16 amino acids. Germline V gene sequence: CDR1 DFQATT, CDR2 SNEGSKA (reference sequence). The DNA of the CDR3 is TGCAGTGCTAGAGATCCCCGGACTAGCGGGCAAGAGACCCAGTACTTC. Protein: CSARDPRTSGQETQYF.

The rearrangement links TRBV10-3 to TRBJ2-7, with D possibly matching TRBD1 (6 bases). CDR3 length: 11 residues. Trimming removed 6 bases from V and 3 bases from J, with 6 bases in between. CDR1 and CDR2 (germline): ENHRY, SYGVKD. In nucleotides, the CDR3 is TGTGCCATCAGGGACAGCTACGAGCAGTACTTC. It is translated as CAIRDSYEQYF.

This clonotype was counted a few times. The rearrangement links TRBV20-1 to TRBJ2-3; maybe TRBD1 (5 bases). The length of the CDR3 is 12 residues. Trimming left V 6 bases short and J 4 bases short, with 11 bases between. Germline values: CDR1 DFQATT, CDR2 SNEGSKA (reference sequence). The CDR3 reads CSAPRRADTQYF. CDR3 coding DNA: TGCAGTGCCCCTCGCAGGGCAGATACGCAGTATTTT.

This CDR3 is CASSGEMGAGYTF. CDR3 bases: TGTGCCAGCAGCGGAGAGATGGGGGCTGGCTACACCTTC. The chain couples TRBV7-6 to TRBJ1-2; weak D call: TRBD1 (6 bases). CDR3 length: 13 amino acids. CDR1 and CDR2 (germline): SGHVS, FNYEAQ. V shed 5 bases and J shed 7 bases, with 14 bases lying between them.